This entry lists 29 T cell receptor beta chains sequenced from one sample in a study of regulatory T cells in long-lasting Graves disease. For TCR beta, libraries came from iRepertoire HTBI primers and Arm-PCR of CDR3 regions. A single record per CDR3 protein comes from TCRdb applying MiXCR to the multiplex PCR reads. The sample records about 460,000 distinct CDR3 sequences, 20% to 25% being singletons. This sample's time point: persistent/refractory GD, antithyroid drugs over 5 years with positive TRAb. Extracted RNA from PBMCs served as the source of the TCR library. Sample: peripheral blood mononuclear cells (PBMCs), taken when the disease was refractory, from a patient treated with antithyroid drugs. The receptors come from a female donor with Graves disease.

This clonotype was counted only a few times. The rearrangement uses TRBV7-9 and TRBJ1-2; the D gene is possibly TRBD1 (5 bases). The CDR3 is made up of 14 amino acids. Germline V gene sequence: CDR1 SEHNR, CDR2 FQNEAQ (reference sequence). With 5 bases removed from V and 5 bases from J, the gap between germline ends came to 15 bases. This CDR3 reads CASSPWDAGYGYTF. The CDR3 region has the DNA TGTGCCAGCAGCCCGTGGGACGCCGGGTATGGCTACACCTTC. The whole variable domain, filled in from reference TRBV7-9 and TRBJ1-2, reads DTGVSQNPRHKITKRGQNVTFRCDPISEHNRLYWYRQTLGQGPEFLTYFQNEAQLEKSRLLSDRFSAERPKGSFSTLEIQRTEQGDSAMYLCASSPWDAGYGYTFGSGTRLTVV.

There are many counts of this clonotype. This rearrangement joins TRBV6-1 to TRBJ1-1; TRBD1 matches 8 bases. After removal of 7 bases from V and 0 bases from J, the junction contained 1 base not matched to a gene. This CDR3 comprises 13 residues. CDR1 is MNHNS and CDR2 is SASEGT in the germline V gene. The CDR3 coding sequence is TGTGCCAGCAAGACAGGGGTGAACACTGAAGCTTTCTTT. It encodes CASKTGVNTEAFF.

Note on this clonotype: A much bigger clone sits one base away, suggesting this may be a read error. The chain combines TRBV7-9 with TRBJ1-1; 7 positions match TRBD1. CDR3 length equals 15 residues. The trim removed 4 bases at V and 9 bases at J, leaving 14 bases unmatched. Germline V gene data show CDR1 as SEHNR and CDR2 as FQNEAQ (reference sequence). Here the CDR3 DNA reads TGTGCCAGCAGCTCAGTCTTGGGGACGACAGGGAAAGCTTTCTTT. This gives the protein CASSSVLGTTGKAFF.

Points on this clonotype: This clone may be a read error of a much larger clone one base away. The rearrangement uses TRBV28 and TRBJ2-5; D tentatively fits TRBD1 or TRBD2 (6 bases each). Germline V lookup: CDR1 MDHEN, CDR2 SYDVKM. The CDR3 sequence is 16 residues long. The CDR3 region has the DNA TGTGCCAGCAGTTCAGGAGGGGGGATCTGGGGAGAGACCCGGTACTTC. This encodes CASSSGGGIWGETRYF.

This clonotype has a handful of counts. The chain carries TRBV29-1 and TRBJ2-2, with 11 bases fitting TRBD2. Germline V gene data show CDR1 as SQVTM and CDR2 as ANQGSEA. This CDR3 is 14 amino acids long. The trim removed 6 bases at V and 1 base at J, leaving 1 base unmatched. This CDR3 reads CSVGTSGNTGELFF. CDR3 nucleotides: TGCAGCGTGGGGACTAGCGGGAACACCGGGGAGCTGTTTTTT.

This clonotype was detected ten times or more. The chain uses TRBV12-3 or TRBV12-4 and TRBJ2-5; D not certain. This CDR3 has 13 amino acids. V was trimmed by 7 bases and J by 2 bases, leaving 11 bases between them. CDR3 in DNA: TGTGCCAGCACCTTAGGGATACAAGAGACCCAGTACTTC. Translation gives CASTLGIQETQYF.

This clonotype was recorded many times. The chain recombines TRBV28 with TRBJ1-1; D gene unclear. Germline loops: CDR1 MDHEN, CDR2 SYDVKM. V gave up 1 base and J gave up 1 base, with 10 bases separating them. CDR3 length: 15 residues. CDR3: CASSLFQRTNTEAFF. The CDR3, as DNA: TGTGCCAGCAGTTTATTTCAGCGAACGAACACTGAAGCTTTCTTT.

Many counts were recorded for this clonotype. The rearrangement links TRBV2 to TRBJ1-2, with D unclear. Germline CDR1 is SNHLY and CDR2 is FYNNEI. The CDR3 spans 14 residues. V was shortened by 8 bases and J by 3 bases, with 16 bases between the two germline ends. CDR3 amino acids: CASPPPDLYYGYTF. The CDR3, as DNA: TGTGCCAGCCCCCCTCCTGACCTCTACTATGGCTACACCTTC.

The chain is built from TRBV13 and TRBJ2-3; D gene unclear. This CDR3 comprises 13 residues. In germline, CDR1 is PRHDT, CDR2 FYEKMQ (reference sequence). V shed 6 bases and J shed 0 bases, with 7 bases lying between them. CDR3 nucleotide sequence: TGTGCCAGCAGTTACTCTAGCACAGATACGCAGTATTTT. This codes for CASSYSSTDTQYF.

This clonotype was seen at least ten times. V gene TRBV12-3 or TRBV12-4 combines with J gene TRBJ2-2; D is undetermined. Trimming removed 3 bases from V and 5 bases from J, with 13 bases in between. This CDR3 comprises 15 residues. As DNA, the CDR3 is TGTGCCAGCAGTTTGGGCCGAAAGAGTACCGGGGAGCTGTTTTTT. This codes for CASSLGRKSTGELFF.

V and J are TRBV7-3 and TRBJ2-7, with 11 bases identical to TRBD2. CDR1 and CDR2 (germline): SGHTA, FQGTGA. J was trimmed by 2 bases and V by 5 bases; bases with no gene match: 8. CDR3 size: 16 residues. CDR3 protein: CASSHYPGLAAYEQYF. In DNA, the CDR3 is TGTGCCAGCAGCCACTACCCGGGACTAGCGGCCTACGAGCAGTACTTC.

The chain couples TRBV12-3 or TRBV12-4 to TRBJ2-1; D call uncertain. Trimming stripped 1 base from V and 10 bases from J, with 17 bases between. The length of the CDR3 is 15 residues. The CDR3 DNA sequence: TGTGCCAGCAGTTTAGAATCGAGGCAGTTGGGGGAGCAGTTCTTC. This gives the protein CASSLESRQLGEQFF.

Ten or more counts support this clonotype. The chain joins TRBV27 to TRBJ1-3; D not certain. Per the germline V gene, CDR1 is MNHEY and CDR2 is SMNVEV (reference sequence). This CDR3 contains 17 residues. V was shortened by 4 bases and J by 0 bases, with 16 bases between the two germline ends. The CDR3 DNA sequence: TGTGCCAGCAGTTCATCAGGAGGCATCAGCTCTGGAAACACCATATATTTT. Its protein is CASSSSGGISSGNTIYF.

The table lists this clonotype with many counts. V usage is TRBV29-1 and J usage is TRBJ2-7; D is perhaps TRBD1 or TRBD2 (6 bases each). Germline-derived CDR1 and CDR2 are SQVTM and ANQGSEA. The CDR3 spans 13 residues. The V and J ends lost 2 bases and 9 bases respectively, with 17 bases between them. The CDR3 spells CSVESGWDTVQYF. CDR3 in DNA: TGCAGCGTTGAAAGCGGGTGGGACACTGTGCAGTACTTC.

The sample holds many counts of this clonotype. The V call is TRBV30, the J call TRBJ2-5; a possible D gene is TRBD2 (5 bases). The V gene's germline CDR1 is GTSNPN and CDR2 SVGIG (reference sequence). The ends were cut back, 5 bases at V and 5 bases at J, with 9 bases in the middle. The CDR3 is 11 residues long. CDR3 sequence: CAWLPGETQYF. The CDR3, as DNA: TGTGCCTGGCTTCCGGGGGAGACCCAGTACTTC.

There are many counts of this clonotype. This chain connects TRBV12-3 or TRBV12-4 to TRBJ1-1, with 9 bases identical to TRBD1. V gave up 5 bases and J gave up 1 base; unmatched junction bases: 5. The CDR3 totals 15 residues. CDR3 sequence reads: CASSPRQGGNTEAFF. CDR3 coding DNA: TGTGCCAGCAGTCCACGACAGGGGGGGAACACTGAAGCTTTCTTT.

In this sample, this clonotype turned up many times. The genes are TRBV7-8 and TRBJ2-7, with D perhaps TRBD1 (5 bases). This CDR3 is 15 amino acids long. V lost 4 bases and J 5 bases, leaving 18 bases between the germline ends. Germline V gene lookup returns CDR1 SGHVS and CDR2 FQNEAQ. CDR3 sequence (DNA): TGTGCCAGCAGCTGGGGCGGTAGGGGTTGGGACGAGCAGTACTTC. This encodes CASSWGGRGWDEQYF.

The count of this clonotype is one. Being one base from a much bigger clone, this may be a read error. V is TRBV24-1 and J is TRBJ2-1; D unresolved. CDR3 length equals 13 residues. Germline CDR1 is KGHDR and CDR2 is SFDVKD. The CDR3 region has the DNA TGTGCCACCGGTGATGCCAACCTGCATGAGCAGTTCTTC. Translation: CATGDANLHEQFF.

The chain joins TRBV3-2 to TRBJ1-1; the tabulated D call, TRBD1, remains unverified against the DNA. TRBV3-2 is a pseudogene. The CDR3 is 17 amino acids. CDR3 sequence: CASSQGHEGGPSTEAFF. The CDR3 DNA follows: TGTGCCAGCAGCCAAGGACACGAGGGGGGGCCTAGCACTGAAGCTTTCTTT.

This clonotype was seen only a few times. This chain joins TRBV20-1 and TRBJ2-7; 8 bases align to TRBD1. V lost 1 base, J lost 3 bases, and 8 bases stayed unmatched. Germline loops: CDR1 DFQATT, CDR2 SNEGSKA (reference sequence). The CDR3 loop spans 15 amino acids. CDR3 region: CSARAGRGQDYEQYF. In DNA, the CDR3 is TGCAGTGCTAGAGCGGGCAGGGGGCAGGACTACGAGCAGTACTTC.

V usage is TRBV19 and J usage is TRBJ1-1, with D possibly being TRBD1 (5 bases). The CDR3 length is 13 residues. Germline lookup yields CDR1 LNHDA and CDR2 SQIVND (reference sequence). The V and J ends lost 3 bases and 7 bases respectively, with 12 bases between them. CDR3 in DNA: TGTGCCAGTAGTATTTCAGGGACCGATGAAGCTTTCTTT. It translates to CASSISGTDEAFF. Full variable domain (rest looked up from reference TRBV19 and TRBJ1-1): DGGITQSPKYLFRKEGQNVTLSCEQNLNHDAMYWYRQDPGQGLRLIYYSQIVNDFQKGDIAEGYSVSREKKESFPLTVTSAQKNPTAFYLCASSISGTDEAFFGQGTRLTVV.

Only a few counts were recorded for this clonotype. The rearrangement links TRBV7-6 to TRBJ1-3, with D unclear. V shed 5 bases and J shed 0 bases, with 14 bases lying between them. CDR1 and CDR2 from the germline V gene are SGHVS and FNYEAQ. The CDR3 is made up of 16 amino acids. The CDR3 coding sequence is TGTGCCAGCAGCCTCTCACAGAAACACTCTGGAAACACCATATATTTT. It is translated as CASSLSQKHSGNTIYF.

The chain links TRBV7-9 to TRBJ2-4; 7 bases line up with TRBD2. Unmatched junction bases numbered 5, after V lost 5 bases and J lost 1 base. This CDR3 region has 15 residues. Germline loops: CDR1 SEHNR, CDR2 FQNEAQ (reference sequence). The CDR3 loop reads CASSPREGAKNIQYF. The DNA for the CDR3 is TGTGCCAGCAGCCCGAGGGAGGGGGCCAAAAACATTCAGTACTTC.

Comments on this clonotype: A read error may be the cause here, since a much bigger clone is one base away. This sequence joins TRBV20-1 and TRBJ2-5, with 11 bases lining up with TRBD2. The germline gives CDR1 DFQATT, CDR2 SNEGSKA (reference sequence). The CDR3 is made up of 15 amino acids. DNA for the CDR3: TGCAGTCCTAGCCGGACTAGCGGGTATTCGGAGACCCAGTACTTC. This gives the protein CSPSRTSGYSETQYF.

In its sample, this clonotype was seen a few times. The V and J genes are TRBV6-1 and TRBJ2-7; maybe TRBD1 (5 bases). Germline V gene data show CDR1 as MNHNS and CDR2 as SASEGT. Trimming left V 4 bases short and J 2 bases short, with 9 bases between. This CDR3 has 13 amino acids. CDR3 coding DNA: TGTGCCAGCAGTGGTGGACAAACCTACGAGCAGTACTTC. Its protein is CASSGGQTYEQYF.

A remark on this clonotype: With a far larger clone one base away, a read error is the likely cause. The chain has TRBV6-1 and TRBJ1-5; D gene ambiguous. Germline V gene lookup returns CDR1 MNHNS and CDR2 SASEGT. The CDR3 consists of 13 residues. The ends were cut back, 6 bases at V and 9 bases at J, with 15 bases in the middle. The CDR3 DNA reads TGTGCCAGCAGGTTTTCAGGCGATACGCCCCAGCATTTT. Translated: CASRFSGDTPQHF.

Worth noting for this clonotype: Since a much larger clone is just one base distant, this may be a read error. This rearrangement joins TRBV11-3 to TRBJ2-4; TRBD1 matches at 8 bases. Germline lookup yields CDR1 SGHNT and CDR2 YENEEA. V shed 5 bases, J shed 0 bases, and the junction held 21 bases outside the gene matches. This CDR3 is built from 21 residues. CDR3 sequence reads: CASSPGRGQVIPDPAKNIQYF. The CDR3, as DNA: TGTGCCAGCAGCCCAGGAAGGGGACAGGTCATTCCCGACCCAGCCAAAAACATTCAGTACTTC. The full variable domain, rest sourced from reference TRBV11-3 and TRBJ2-4, is EAGVVQSPRYKIIEKKQPVAFWCNPISGHNTLYWYLQNLGQGPELLIRYENEEAVDDSQLPKDRFSAERLKGVDSTLKIQPAELGDSAVYLCASSPGRGQVIPDPAKNIQYFGAGTRLSVL.

This clonotype has only a few counts. At one of its ends the junction is not consistent with the germline gene, which may arise from a read error. Here the CDR3 DNA reads TGTGCCAGCAGTTTAGGGGGGGGTAGCGTTTACGAGCAGTACTTC. Translation: CASSLGGGSVYEQYF. The chain couples TRBV7-9 to TRBJ2-7; tentative D call: TRBD2 (7 bases). The CDR3 has 15 amino acids. CDR1 is SEHNR, CDR2 FQNEAQ, per germline (reference sequence).

V and J are TRBV6-1 and TRBJ1-5, with 8 bases aligning to TRBD1. The CDR3 consists of 16 residues. Looked up from germline, CDR1 is MNHNS and CDR2 is SASEGT. V lost 4 bases and J lost 0; bases outside the gene matches: 5. CDR3 residues: CASSGDRGSSNQPQHF. Here the CDR3 DNA reads TGTGCCAGCAGTGGAGACAGGGGTAGTAGCAATCAGCCCCAGCATTTT.